The present T cell receptor beta chain was sequenced within a study of cytomegalovirus exposure and HLA in healthy donors. Study details: Previous work identified 100 million or so unique TCR beta sequences from around 180 million T cells. Broader study findings: Sequencing had likely introduced a cluster of highly shared sequence variants as an artifact. Reports credit the classifier with highly specific, highly sensitive diagnosis of cytomegalovirus status.

This CDR3 region has 13 residues. V trimming: 5 bases; J trimming: 9 bases; junction bases outside the gene matches: 9. CDR1 and CDR2 (germline): SGHDN, FVKESK. A multiplex PCR was run with 60 Vbeta primers and 13 Jbeta primers. Original handling: An analysis that came later counted roughly 80 million unique TCR beta chains, roughly 11 million shared. TCRdb keeps only in-frame clones here, not all; method: immunoSEQ multiplex PCR. V, J and clone size derive from that table, while D and trimming were established from the DNA sequence. The table has about 150,000 clones, approximately 81% seen once. As concerns this clone: Antigen: not known.

This clonotype originated in a young woman in good health and CMV-seronegative. The material sequenced was PBMCs. The gene calls are TRBV14 and TRBJ2-7; 8 nucleotides match TRBD2. The CDR3 loop is CASSSGGVSGQYF. CDR3 coding DNA: TGTGCCAGCAGCTCCGGGGGGGTGAGTGGGCAGTACTTC.